This T cell receptor beta chain comes out of a study of metastatic and nonmetastatic thyroid tumors. About the study: Repertoire data that came from the blood and tumor or nodule tissue of malignant and benign thyroid patients were compared. General observations from the study: Malignant thyroid tumors reportedly had TCR beta diversity that was significantly higher than in benign nodules, in blood and tumor.

MiXCR re-clonotyped the PCR reads for TCRdb. In the table there are about 16,000 clones, 20% to 30% of which are singletons. Each patient came to thyroid surgery without any prior treatment (of any kind). Of note for this clone: The antigen remains unidentified. Germline is not matched at one junction end, which may reflect a read error. Other DNA sequences of this sample code for an identical CDR3.

The sequencing input was blood. The clonotype comes from a male donor with papillary thyroid cancer or a benign thyroid nodule (not recorded which). Some clones in this sample may be carry-over from other donors' samples.

CDR3 DNA sequence: TGTGCCAGTAGCCACAGGACAGGGCTCTACGAGCAGTACTTC. It specifies CASSHRTGLYEQYF. The chain couples TRBV3-1 to TRBJ2-7, with TRBD1 matching over 8 bases. The germline gives CDR1 LGHDT, CDR2 YNNKEL (reference sequence). This CDR3 contains 14 residues.